The 8 T cell receptor beta chains given below trace back to one sample, sequenced in a study of blood T cell repertoires in COVID-19 (dated by TCRdb to the early 2020s). Library creation used the immunoSEQ multiplex PCR assay. TCRdb took over this immuneACCESS table, retaining in-frame rearrangements with V and J assigned. Such tables are incomplete; in checked studies, under half of the missing clones stem from an unresolved V gene, and the remainder is unexplained. The sample yields some 170,000 clones; 60% to 80% were counted once. Around 24% of the sample comes from the top ten. The sample was peripheral blood. The receptor set was obtained from a woman aged 70-85 years with acute or convalescent COVID-19.

The rearrangement links TRBV11-3 to TRBJ2-1; D is perhaps TRBD1 (5 bases). This CDR3 is built from 14 residues. V gave up 5 bases and J gave up 10 bases, with 18 bases separating them. Germline loops: CDR1 SGHNT, CDR2 YENEEA. The CDR3 DNA reads TGTGCCAGCAGCCCTGGACCCCAATGGGGCGAGCAGTTCTTC. This codes for CASSPGPQWGEQFF.

J is TRBJ2-1 and V is TRBV27; 10 bases match TRBD2. This CDR3 contains 14 residues. CDR1 and CDR2 (germline): MNHEY, SMNVEV (reference sequence). With 3 bases clipped from V and 6 bases from J, the junction kept 2 bases outside the gene matches. The CDR3, as DNA: TGTGCCAGCAGTTTCAGCGGGAGGGCCAATGAGCAGTTCTTC. This encodes CASSFSGRANEQFF.

This rearrangement joins TRBV19 to TRBJ2-5; 8 bases are shared with TRBD1. Looked up from germline, CDR1 is LNHDA and CDR2 is SQIVND (reference sequence). The CDR3 is made up of 15 amino acids. The ends lost 6 bases at V and 2 bases at J; junction bases unmatched: 8. CDR3 nucleotide sequence: TGTGCCAGTAGCAGGGACAGGAGAGTTCAAGAGACCCAGTACTTC. Protein sequence: CASSRDRRVQETQYF.

V usage is TRBV29-1 and J usage is TRBJ1-1; TRBD1 aligns across 9 bases. CDR3 size: 13 residues. The J segment lost 3 bases and the V segment lost 7 bases, leaving 6 bases of the junction unmatched. Germline CDR1 SQVTM, CDR2 ANQGSEA. The CDR3 DNA follows: TGCAGCGCACTGACAGGGGGATACACTGAAGCTTTCTTT. Translated, it gives CSALTGGYTEAFF.

The chain has TRBV24-1 and TRBJ2-5; 10 bases are shared with TRBD1. This CDR3 contains 14 residues. V shed 6 bases and J 4 bases; nucleotides not matched to a gene: 4. CDR1 and CDR2 from the germline V gene are KGHDR and SFDVKD. This CDR3 is CATSQDRGSETQYF. In DNA, the CDR3 is TGTGCCACCAGTCAGGACAGGGGGTCAGAGACCCAGTACTTC.

The CDR3 is CASSLGILASGNNEQFF. Here the CDR3 DNA reads TGCGCCAGCAGCTTGGGTATCCTTGCTAGCGGGAACAATGAGCAGTTCTTC. The chain combines TRBV5-1 with TRBJ2-1, with 9 bases fitting TRBD2. The V and J ends lost 0 bases and 5 bases, in that order; junction bases with no gene match: 9. This CDR3 is built from 17 residues. Germline-derived CDR1 and CDR2 are SGHRS and YFSETQ.

V is TRBV6-4 and J is TRBJ2-3; 8 nucleotides agree with TRBD1. The CDR3 is 13 residues long. V was clipped by 2 bases and J by 7 bases; unmatched bases: 2. Germline V gives CDR1 MRHNA, CDR2 SNTAGT. The CDR3 nucleotides read TGTGCCAGCAGTGACCACAGGGGGAATACGCAGTATTTT. It specifies CASSDHRGNTQYF.

This chain uses TRBV7-6 with TRBJ1-2; the D gene is possibly TRBD1 (5 bases). This CDR3 comprises 14 residues. Trimming left V 5 bases short and J 1 base short, with 11 bases between. CDR1 and CDR2 from the germline V gene are SGHVS and FNYEAQ. The CDR3 region has the DNA TGTGCCAGCAGCCCCGACAGCGATAACTATGGCTACACCTTC. Encoded protein: CASSPDSDNYGYTF.